Following are 29 T cell receptor beta chains from one sample sequenced in a study of cytomegalovirus exposure and HLA in healthy donors. The PCR ran on 60 Vbeta and 13 Jbeta primers. Clones were read by immunoSEQ multiplex PCR, and TCRdb kept only the in-frame ones, dropping some. Recorded for this sample: about 150,000 clones. The sequenced sample was PBMCs. The receptors here all came from a woman in her fifties or sixties in good health and CMV-seronegative.

CDR3 nucleotide sequence: TGTGCCAGCAGTTACTCCGGGACAAGAACTAACTATGGCTACACCTTC. This gives the protein CASSYSGTRTNYGYTF. The J gene is TRBJ1-2, the V gene TRBV6-5; tentatively, D is TRBD1 (6 bases). Trimming took 0 bases from V and 0 from J, leaving 11 bases between them. This CDR3 spans 16 amino acids. Germline assignment: CDR1 MNHEY and CDR2 SVGAGI.

The gene calls are TRBV5-1 and TRBJ2-5; tentative D call: TRBD1 (6 bases). The V end was cut by 3 bases, the J end by 1 base, with 22 bases between. This CDR3 spans 18 amino acids. Germline V gene sequence: CDR1 SGHRS, CDR2 YFSETQ. The CDR3 bases are TGCGCCAGCAGCTCGGGGAAGATGGGACAACCCTTCCAAGAGACCCAGTACTTC. Its protein product is CASSSGKMGQPFQETQYF.

The chain couples TRBV18 to TRBJ2-1, with D maybe TRBD1 (6 bases). This CDR3 comprises 16 residues. Germline lookup yields CDR1 KGHSH and CDR2 LQKENI. Deletions cut 3 bases from V and 3 bases from J, with 15 bases between. In nucleotides, the CDR3 is TGTGCCAGCTCACCGAGGGGGACCCCCAACTACAATGAGCAGTTCTTC. Translation gives CASSPRGTPNYNEQFF.

The V gene is TRBV5-8, the J gene TRBJ2-1, with 7 bases lining up with TRBD2. CDR3 size: 14 residues. Germline CDR1 SGHTS, CDR2 YDEGEE. V shed 4 bases and J 9 bases; nucleotides not matched to a gene: 10. The CDR3: CASSLRGVGGEQFF. DNA for the CDR3: TGTGCCAGCAGCCTCCGGGGGGTCGGTGGTGAGCAGTTCTTC. Using reference TRBV5-8 and TRBJ2-1 for the parts outside the CDR3, the full variable domain is EAGVTQSPTHLIKTRGQQATLRCSPISGHTSVYWYQQALGLGLQFLLWYDEGEERNRGNFPPRFSGRQFPNYSSELNVNALELEDSALYLCASSLRGVGGEQFFGPGTRLTVL.

V is TRBV27 and J is TRBJ2-7; D is perhaps TRBD1 (5 bases). The CDR3 is 16 residues long. Looked up from germline, CDR1 is MNHEY and CDR2 is SMNVEV (reference sequence). V was clipped by 5 bases and J by 4 bases, with 21 bases between them. The CDR3 reads CASSPHPRQKSYEQYF. The CDR3 DNA is TGTGCCAGCAGTCCACACCCAAGACAGAAGAGTTACGAGCAGTACTTC.

This chain joins TRBV28 and TRBJ2-2; D gene ambiguous. The germline V gene has CDR1 MDHEN and CDR2 SYDVKM. The CDR3 loop spans 13 amino acids. V lost 5 bases and J lost 1, with 5 bases in between. CDR3 residues: CASSVQNTGELFF. As DNA, the CDR3 is TGTGCCAGCAGTGTACAGAACACCGGGGAGCTGTTTTTT.

This sequence joins TRBV5-5 and TRBJ1-4; tentatively, D is TRBD1 (6 bases). CDR1 SGHKS and CDR2 YYEKEE come from the germline V gene (reference sequence). CDR3 size: 15 residues. Trimming removed 1 base at V and 4 bases at J, with 11 bases between. DNA of the CDR3: TGTGCCAGCAGCTTGATGGACAGCCTTAATGAAAAACTGTTTTTT. Amino acid sequence: CASSLMDSLNEKLFF.

The chain employs TRBV5-6 and TRBJ2-1; TRBD2 matches at 7 bases. V lost 0 bases, J lost 3 bases, and 3 bases stayed unmatched. CDR3 length equals 15 residues. Per the germline V gene, CDR1 is SGHDT and CDR2 is YYEEEE. As DNA, the CDR3 is TGTGCCAGCAGCTTGGTCGGGGGGTACTACAATGAGCAGTTCTTC. This gives the protein CASSLVGGYYNEQFF.

The chain couples TRBV14 to TRBJ2-3, with 12 bases that match TRBD2. V was pared by 0 bases and J by 10 bases, with 5 bases of the junction left unmatched. Germline CDR1 and CDR2: SGHDN and FVKESK. The CDR3 has 15 residues. The CDR3 DNA reads as TGTGCCAGCAGCCAAGAGGCTAGCGGGAGGGCCCCGCAGTATTTT. It translates to CASSQEASGRAPQYF.

The chain is built from TRBV30 and TRBJ1-2, with a possible D match to TRBD1 (5 bases). The V gene lost 6 bases and the J gene lost 4 bases, with 9 bases spanning the gap. Looked up from germline, CDR1 is GTSNPN and CDR2 is SVGIG (reference sequence). The CDR3 runs to 11 residues. CDR3 sequence reads: CACFRVYGYTF. CDR3 nucleotides: TGTGCCTGCTTCAGGGTCTATGGCTACACCTTC.

The rearrangement uses TRBV4-2 and TRBJ1-5; TRBD1 matches 10 bases. V shed 2 bases, J shed 6 bases, and the junction held 7 bases outside the gene matches. The length of the CDR3 is 16 residues. Germline V lookup: CDR1 LGHNA, CDR2 YNFKEQ. The CDR3 bases are TGTGCCAGCAGCCAACCCGGACAGGGGGAGCGTCAGCCCCAGCATTTT. Its protein product is CASSQPGQGERQPQHF.

The gene calls are TRBV11-1 and TRBJ2-5; 7 positions match TRBD1. Germline CDR1 reads SGHAT; CDR2 reads FQDESV (reference sequence). With 5 bases clipped from V and 7 bases from J, the junction kept 10 bases outside the gene matches. The CDR3 has 14 residues. This chain's CDR3 is CASSLDRAGGTQYF. The CDR3 coding sequence is TGTGCCAGCAGCCTAGACAGGGCAGGTGGGACCCAGTACTTC. Complete variable domain (other parts from reference TRBV11-1 and TRBJ2-5): EAEVAQSPRYKITEKSQAVAFWCDPISGHATLYWYRQILGQGPELLVQFQDESVVDDSQLPKDRFSAERLKGVDSTLKIQPAELGDSAMYLCASSLDRAGGTQYFGPGTRLLVL.

The chain employs TRBV6-5 and TRBJ2-7; 9 positions agree with TRBD2. Per the germline V gene, CDR1 is MNHEY and CDR2 is SVGAGI. The CDR3 contains 13 residues. The J segment lost 6 bases and the V segment lost 7 bases, leaving 7 bases of the junction unmatched. As DNA, the CDR3 is TGTGCCAGCAACAGACTAGCGGACCGCGAGCAGTACTTC. Its protein product is CASNRLADREQYF.

The J gene is TRBJ1-5, the V gene TRBV6-1, with D possibly being TRBD1 (5 bases). This CDR3 is built from 15 residues. Per the germline V gene, CDR1 is MNHNS and CDR2 is SASEGT. The ends were cut back, 7 bases at V and 0 bases at J, with 13 bases in the middle. The CDR3 DNA reads as TGTGCCAGCACCCCGGGACTTATTAGCAATCAGCCCCAGCATTTT. Its protein product is CASTPGLISNQPQHF.

The chain has TRBV4-1 and TRBJ1-2; perhaps TRBD1 as D (6 bases). The CDR3 is 19 residues long. Germline CDR1 is MGHRA and CDR2 is YSYEKL. The ends were cut back, 4 bases at V and 0 bases at J, with 24 bases in the middle. This CDR3 reads CASSRVQGVHTGANYGYTF. CDR3 nucleotide sequence: TGCGCCAGCAGCCGTGTACAGGGAGTCCATACAGGAGCTAACTATGGCTACACCTTC.

V usage is TRBV28 and J usage is TRBJ1-1; the match to TRBD1 covers 7 bases. This CDR3 is 12 amino acids long. Unmatched junction bases numbered 3, after V lost 5 bases and J lost 6 bases. Germline CDR1 and CDR2: MDHEN and SYDVKM. The CDR3 DNA sequence: TGTGCCAGCAGTACGCAGGGGGCTGAAGCTTTCTTT. Encoded protein: CASSTQGAEAFF.

The chain couples TRBV5-5 to TRBJ2-1; TRBD2 matches 7 bases. V lost 4 bases, J lost 9 bases, and 7 bases stayed unmatched. The germline gives CDR1 SGHKS, CDR2 YYEKEE (reference sequence). The CDR3 is 13 residues long. The CDR3 DNA is TGTGCCAGCAGCCCGGGGGGTGGTGTTGAGCAGTTCTTC. It specifies CASSPGGGVEQFF.

The chain recombines TRBV27 with TRBJ2-7; a possible D gene is TRBD2 (6 bases). CDR1 is MNHEY, CDR2 SMNVEV, per germline (reference sequence). The V end was cut by 5 bases, the J end by 2 bases, with 10 bases between. The CDR3 totals 13 residues. CDR3 sequence reads: CASSGGQTYEQYF. In DNA, the CDR3 is TGTGCCAGCAGTGGAGGGCAGACCTACGAGCAGTACTTC.

The rearrangement links TRBV7-2 to TRBJ2-2; TRBD2 is a possible D gene (6 bases). This CDR3 comprises 19 residues. Germline V lookup: CDR1 SGHTA, CDR2 FQGNSA. Trimming removed 4 bases at V and 7 bases at J, with 28 bases between. The CDR3 DNA sequence: TGTGCCAGCAGCTGGACGGGGGTTCGGAGAGCGGGTCCCAGCGGGGAGCTGTTTTTT. It yields the protein CASSWTGVRRAGPSGELFF. Supplemented by reference TRBV7-2 and TRBJ2-2, the full variable domain reads GAGVSQSPSNKVTEKGKDVELRCDPISGHTALYWYRQSLGQGLEFLIYFQGNSAPDKSGLPSDRFSAERTGGSVSTLTIQRTQQEDSAVYLCASSWTGVRRAGPSGELFFGEGSRLTVL.

The chain uses TRBV30 and TRBJ2-4, with D possibly TRBD2 on 5 matching bases. Per germline, CDR1 GTSNPN and CDR2 SVGIG (reference sequence). This CDR3 contains 12 residues. V was pared by 7 bases and J by 9 bases, with 16 bases between. CDR3 DNA sequence: TGTGCCTCCCTCCCACTAGGAGGCATTCAGTACTTC. Amino acid sequence: CASLPLGGIQYF.

J is TRBJ1-2 and V is TRBV6-1; D gene ambiguous. Trimming shortened V by 2 bases and J by 4 bases, and 8 bases separated the two germline ends. This CDR3 has 13 amino acids. Germline V gene sequence: CDR1 MNHNS, CDR2 SASEGT. CDR3 sequence reads: CASSENGIYGYTF. Written as DNA, the CDR3 is TGTGCCAGCAGTGAAAACGGGATCTATGGCTACACCTTC.

The chain recombines TRBV5-1 with TRBJ2-3, with TRBD2 as a possible D gene (5 bases). Looked up from germline, CDR1 is SGHRS and CDR2 is YFSETQ. With 5 bases removed from V and 0 bases from J, the gap between germline ends came to 16 bases. The CDR3 totals 16 residues. The CDR3 region has the DNA TGCGCCAGCAGTACTAGGACGGCCAAGAGCACAGATACGCAGTATTTT. It codes for CASSTRTAKSTDTQYF.

The CDR3 here is CASSIRQNYEQYF. As DNA, the CDR3 is TGTGCCAGTAGTATACGACAGAACTACGAGCAGTACTTC. The chain has TRBV19 and TRBJ2-5; possibly TRBD1 for D (5 bases). Judging by the DNA end, TRBJ2-7 fits better; the J call may be wrong. CDR1 LNHDA and CDR2 SQIVND come from the germline V gene (reference sequence). The CDR3 extends over 13 amino acids.

The V and J genes are TRBV2 and TRBJ1-4, with D possibly matching TRBD1 (6 bases). The CDR3 loop spans 15 amino acids. In germline, CDR1 is SNHLY, CDR2 FYNNEI. The V gene lost 5 bases and the J gene lost 8 bases, with 18 bases spanning the gap. CDR3 DNA sequence: TGTGCCAGCAGTCCTCGAGGGGGGGCAGGAGAAAAACTGTTTTTT. Translating it yields CASSPRGGAGEKLFF.

The rearrangement links TRBV7-9 to TRBJ1-2; 7 positions match TRBD1. Germline values: CDR1 SEHNR, CDR2 FQNEAQ (reference sequence). This CDR3 is 13 amino acids long. The J segment lost 8 bases and the V segment lost 4 bases, leaving 7 bases of the junction unmatched. CDR3 residues: CASSSDRVWGYTF. The DNA for the CDR3 is TGTGCCAGCAGCTCCGACAGGGTGTGGGGCTACACCTTC.

The V and J genes are TRBV20-1 and TRBJ2-1; unclear D gene. In germline, CDR1 is DFQATT, CDR2 SNEGSKA (reference sequence). Deletions cut 4 bases from V and 4 bases from J, with 5 bases between. The CDR3 sequence is 11 residues long. The CDR3 spells CSATNYNEQFF. The CDR3 bases are TGCAGTGCTACAAATTACAATGAGCAGTTCTTC.

CDR3: CASSQVVAGGPESHEQFF. The CDR3 DNA follows: TGTGCCAGCAGCCAAGTCGTAGCGGGAGGGCCAGAATCCCATGAGCAGTTCTTC. The chain joins TRBV4-2 to TRBJ2-1; 11 bases are shared with TRBD2. The CDR3 is 18 amino acids. In germline, CDR1 is LGHNA, CDR2 YNFKEQ. The V and J ends lost 1 base and 8 bases, in that order; junction bases with no gene match: 13.

The V gene is TRBV5-4, the J gene TRBJ1-2; D might be TRBD1 (6 bases). V lost 5 bases and J lost 4, with 15 bases in between. CDR1 is SGHNT and CDR2 is YYREEE in the germline V gene (reference sequence). The CDR3 contains 14 residues. The CDR3 nucleotides read TGTGCCAGCAGGCACAGGGACTATTTCTATGGCTACACCTTC. Protein sequence: CASRHRDYFYGYTF.

This chain connects TRBV4-1 to TRBJ1-2; TRBD1 is a possible D gene (5 bases). The germline CDR1 and CDR2 sequences are MGHRA and YSYEKL. The CDR3 sequence is 14 residues long. V was shortened by 0 bases and J by 7 bases, with 12 bases between the two germline ends. The CDR3 DNA reads as TGCGCCAGCAGCCAAGAAGTATGGGGGGTTGGCTACACCTTC. Amino acids: CASSQEVWGVGYTF.